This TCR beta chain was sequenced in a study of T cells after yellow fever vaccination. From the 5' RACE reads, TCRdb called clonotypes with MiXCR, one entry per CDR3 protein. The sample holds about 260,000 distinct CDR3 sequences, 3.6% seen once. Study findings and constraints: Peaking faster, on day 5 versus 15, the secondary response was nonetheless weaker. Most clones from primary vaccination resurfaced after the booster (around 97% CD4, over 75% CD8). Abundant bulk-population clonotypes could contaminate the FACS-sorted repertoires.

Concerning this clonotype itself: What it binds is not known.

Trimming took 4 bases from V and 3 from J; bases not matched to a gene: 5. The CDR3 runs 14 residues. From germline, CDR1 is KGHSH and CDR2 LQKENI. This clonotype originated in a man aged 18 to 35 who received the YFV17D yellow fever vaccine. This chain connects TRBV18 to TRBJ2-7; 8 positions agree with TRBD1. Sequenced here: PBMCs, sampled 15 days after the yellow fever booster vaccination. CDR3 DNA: TGTGCCAGCTCACGGACAGGGAAAAACTACGAGCAGTACTTC. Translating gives CASSRTGKNYEQYF.